This is a list of T cell receptor beta chains from one sample in a study of cytomegalovirus exposure and HLA in healthy donors. Sequencing was performed with immunoSEQ multiplex PCR; in TCRdb, only in-frame clones are kept and a portion is missing. The table shows more than 95,000 clones, with around 79% occurring only once. The sample was PBMCs. These receptors were taken from a woman in her seventies in good health and CMV-seropositive. CDR3s include the opening cysteine and the closing phenylalanine or tryptophan. The D gene is left open where the match is weak. Rows give clone size only sometimes, using once, few, many, or a class for an expanded clone.

TRBJ1-1 | . | . | TRBV28 | 15 | CASSSLGAKNTEAFF | TGTGCCAGCAGCAGTTTGGGAGCTAAGAACACTGAAGCTTTCTTT
TRBJ2-7 | . | . | TRBV14 | 13 | CASSLELGSEQYF | TGTGCCAGCAGCCTAGAGCTAGGTTCCGAGCAGTACTTC
TRBJ2-3 | . | TRBD2 | TRBV28 | 14 | CASSGTSGRSTQYF | TGTGCCAGCAGCGGGACTAGCGGGAGGTCGACGCAGTATTTT
TRBJ2-3 | few | . | TRBV7-2 | 12 | CASSLSPVTQYF | TGTGCCAGCAGCCTTTCCCCCGTTACGCAGTATTTT
TRBJ1-1 | once | . | TRBV28 | 14 | CASSLHSMNTEAFF | TGTGCCAGCAGTTTACACAGCATGAACACTGAAGCTTTCTTT
TRBJ2-1 | . | TRBD2 | TRBV30 | 13 | CAWSRTSTQEQFF | TGTGCCTGGAGCAGGACTAGCACGCAGGAGCAGTTCTTC
TRBJ2-2 | . | . | TRBV4-2 | 13 | CASREVGTGELFF | TGTGCCAGCAGAGAAGTCGGGACCGGGGAGCTGTTTTTT
TRBJ2-7 | . | TRBD2 | TRBV19 | 16 | CASSIDLSGGAYEQYF | TGTGCCAGTAGTATAGACCTTAGCGGGGGGGCCTACGAGCAGTACTTC
TRBJ2-3 | . | . | TRBV28 | 13 | CSHGIDFTDTQYF | TGTTCCCATGGCATCGACTTCACAGATACGCAGTATTTT
TRBJ2-7 | . | TRBD1 | TRBV27 | 15 | CASTLLWGQGYEQYF | TGTGCCAGCACATTACTATGGGGACAGGGCTACGAGCAGTACTTC
TRBJ2-2 | . | . | TRBV19 | 15 | CASSMGFTNTGELFF | TGTGCCAGTAGTATGGGCTTTACGAACACCGGGGAGCTGTTTTTT
TRBJ1-5 | . | . | TRBV12-2 | 15 | CASRLGVKGREPQHF | TGTGCAAGTCGCTTAGGCGTGAAGGGGAGGGAGCCCCAGCATTTT
TRBJ2-7 | . | TRBD2 | TRBV7-8 | 15 | CASSMTSGSPNEQYF | TGTGCCAGCAGCATGACTAGCGGGAGCCCGAACGAGCAGTACTTC
TRBJ2-6 | . | . | TRBV5-4 | 16 | CASSLASRSGANVLTF | TGTGCCAGCAGCTTGGCATCGCGCTCTGGGGCCAACGTCCTGACTTTC
TRBJ1-1 | . | TRBD1 | TRBV11-3 | 17 | CASSPGQGRGSNTEAFF | TGTGCCAGCAGCCCCGGACAGGGCAGGGGGTCGAACACTGAAGCTTTCTTT
TRBJ2-1 | . | . | TRBV14 | 15 | CASSQELGGDNEQFF | TGTGCCAGCAGCCAAGAATTAGGAGGGGACAATGAGCAGTTCTTC
TRBJ2-7 | . | . | TRBV18 | 16 | CASLTGEDTYSYEQYF | TGTGCCAGCTTAACAGGGGAGGACACATACTCCTACGAGCAGTACTTC
TRBJ2-1 | . | TRBD2 | TRBV2 | 15 | CASSWTSGGRDEQFF | TGTGCCAGCAGCTGGACTAGCGGGGGAAGAGATGAGCAGTTCTTC
TRBJ2-2 | . | TRBD1 | TRBV6-6 | 16 | CASSYQPGQGTGELFF | TGTGCCAGCAGTTACCAGCCGGGACAGGGGACCGGGGAGCTGTTTTTT
TRBJ2-7 | . | . | TRBV18 | 13 | CASSPPSSYEQYF | TGTGCCAGCTCACCACCTAGCTCCTACGAGCAGTACTTC
TRBJ1-5 | . | . | TRBV11-2 | 15 | CASSLDLGSGQPQHF | TGTGCCAGCAGCTTAGATTTGGGGTCGGGGCAGCCCCAGCATTTT
TRBJ2-3 | . | . | TRBV10-1 | 14 | CASSRGTPQDTQYF | TGCGCCAGCAGTCGCGGGACTCCTCAGGATACGCAGTATTTT
TRBJ2-2 | few | TRBD2 | TRBV15 | 16 | CATSRDWWEGLGELFF | TGTGCCACCAGCAGAGATTGGTGGGAGGGCCTCGGGGAGCTGTTTTTT
TRBJ2-5 | . | TRBD1 | TRBV5-1 | 15 | CASRTGGSHQETQYF | TGCGCCAGCAGGACAGGGGGCTCCCACCAAGAGACCCAGTACTTC
TRBJ2-1 | once | TRBD1 | TRBV5-1 | 14 | CASSPGQGMGEQFF | TGCGCCAGCAGCCCGGGACAGGGGATGGGTGAGCAGTTCTTC
TRBJ2-7 | . | . | TRBV9 | 13 | CASSGGQTYEQYF | TGTGCCAGCAGCGGCGGACAGACCTACGAGCAGTACTTC
TRBJ2-3 | . | TRBD2 | TRBV4-2 | 21 | CASSQDGTSGGRGQSTDTQYF | TGTGCCAGCAGCCAAGACGGGACTAGCGGGGGCCGGGGGCAAAGCACAGATACGCAGTATTTT
TRBJ2-5 | . | TRBD1 | TRBV7-9 | 15 | CASSPGQGYQETQYF | TGTGCCAGCAGCCCGGGACAGGGATATCAAGAGACCCAGTACTTC
TRBJ1-6 | . | . | TRBV5-8 | 17 | CASSGLLSNQWNSPLHF | TGTGCCAGCAGCGGGCTTTTGAGTAACCAGTGGAATTCACCCCTCCACTTT
TRBJ1-4 | . | . | TRBV18 | 15 | CASSPTAGGSEKLFF | TGTGCCAGCTCACCAACCGCCGGGGGGTCTGAAAAACTGTTTTTT
TRBJ1-1 | . | TRBD1 | TRBV5-4 | 14 | CASSLGTGGTEAFF | TGTGCCAGCAGCTTGGGGACAGGCGGCACTGAAGCTTTCTTT
TRBJ2-7 | . | . | TRBV4-3 | 15 | CASSPARGSSYEQYF | TGCGCCAGCAGCCCAGCTAGGGGGTCCTCCTACGAGCAGTACTTC
TRBJ1-6 | . | . | TRBV9 | 14 | CASSVQVGNSPLHF | TGTGCCAGCAGCGTCCAGGTGGGTAATTCACCCCTCCACTTT
TRBJ2-7 | . | TRBD1 | TRBV5-1 | 13 | CASSTGGTYEQYF | TGCGCCAGCAGTACAGGGGGCACTTACGAGCAGTACTTC
TRBJ1-5 | . | . | TRBV18 | 14 | CASSTGSGNQPQHF | TGTGCCAGCTCTACAGGGTCCGGGAATCAGCCCCAGCATTTT
TRBJ2-3 | . | TRBD2 | TRBV28 | 15 | CASSPWTRGTDTQYF | TGTGCCAGCAGTCCCTGGACTAGAGGCACAGATACGCAGTATTTT
TRBJ2-1 | . | TRBD2 | TRBV7-2 | 17 | CASSLNWGGGAAWEQFF | TGTGCCAGCAGCTTAAATTGGGGCGGGGGGGCGGCTTGGGAGCAGTTCTTC
TRBJ1-5 | . | . | TRBV6-6 | 12 | CASSYDSQPQHF | TGTGCCAGCAGTTACGACAGTCAGCCCCAGCATTTT
TRBJ2-5 | . | TRBD1 | TRBV28 | 18 | CASSLDRAGTPLEETQYF | TGTGCCAGCAGTTTAGACAGGGCAGGGACGCCCTTAGAAGAGACCCAGTACTTC
TRBJ1-3 | . | . | TRBV5-5 | 17 | CASSQPLRRVSGNTIYF | TGTGCCAGCAGCCAGCCCCTGAGACGGGTCTCTGGAAACACCATATATTTT
TRBJ2-5 | . | TRBD1 | TRBV7-2 | 15 | CASSPGQGGTETQYF | TGTGCCAGCAGCCCTGGACAGGGTGGGACCGAGACCCAGTACTTC
TRBJ2-5 | . | TRBD1 | TRBV11-1 | 12 | CASSDTGVEQYF | TGTGCCAGCAGCGACACAGGGGTGGAGCAGTACTTC
TRBJ1-4 | . | . | TRBV5-4 | 15 | CASSLGAQQTEKLFF | TGTGCCAGCAGCTTGGGGGCCCAACAGACGGAAAAACTGTTTTTT
TRBJ1-3 | . | TRBD1 | TRBV10-3 | 13 | CAITDRAGNTIYF | TGTGCCATCACGGACAGGGCTGGAAACACCATATATTTT
TRBJ2-1 | few | TRBD1 | TRBV5-5 | 18 | CASSSIHRDRVVKNEQFF | TGTGCCAGCAGCTCTATTCATAGGGACAGGGTCGTAAAAAATGAGCAGTTCTTC
TRBJ2-3 | once | . | TRBV6-4 | 15 | CASSAGQSLADTQYF | TGTGCCAGCAGCGCCGGACAGTCCCTTGCAGATACGCAGTATTTT
TRBJ2-1 | once | . | TRBV7-9 | 18 | CASSLGLGGLRGYNEQFF | TGTGCCAGCAGCTTGGGGCTGGGAGGACTTCGGGGCTACAATGAGCAGTTCTTC
TRBJ2-7 | . | TRBD1 | TRBV6-1 | 15 | CASRAGTGGLYEQYF | TGTGCCAGCAGGGCCGGGACAGGGGGTCTGTACGAGCAGTACTTC